Each of the 7 T cell receptor beta chains below was sequenced from the same sample in a study of response to subunit inactivated influenza vaccine. From the RT-PCR reads, TCRdb called clonotypes with MiXCR, one entry per CDR3 protein. Of about 520,000 distinct CDR3 sequences listed, about 25% are singletons. The specimen comprised CD4+ T cells sorted from PBMCs, sampled less than 6 days after vaccination. Source of these receptors: a man aged 45-65 years who received an inactivated influenza vaccine.

V usage is TRBV20-1 and J usage is TRBJ1-5; tentatively, D is TRBD1 (6 bases). The CDR3 sequence is 16 residues long. Germline CDR1 reads DFQATT; CDR2 reads SNEGSKA (reference sequence). Trimming took 6 bases from V and 3 from J, leaving 21 bases between them. The CDR3 loop is CSAPKGGEGVNQPQHF. CDR3 nucleotide sequence: TGCAGTGCGCCAAAAGGGGGGGAAGGGGTCAATCAGCCCCAGCATTTT.

The rearrangement joins TRBV7-8 to TRBJ1-6; TRBD1 is a possible D gene (6 bases). CDR3 length: 18 amino acids. Trimming stripped 1 base from V and 0 bases from J, with 13 bases between. The V gene's germline CDR1 is SGHVS and CDR2 FQNEAQ. CDR3 amino acids: CASSLVGQRSSYNSPLHF. In DNA form, the CDR3 reads TGTGCCAGCAGCTTAGTAGGACAGCGGAGCTCCTATAATTCACCCCTCCACTTT.

The V gene is TRBV12-3 or TRBV12-4, the J gene TRBJ1-3; no clear D. The CDR3 runs 16 residues. V shed 7 bases and J shed 0 bases, with 16 bases lying between them. As DNA, the CDR3 is TGTGCCAGCACCGAACCGACACTTAGCTCTGGAAACACCATATATTTT. Its protein is CASTEPTLSSGNTIYF.

This clonotype has a handful of counts. The chain has TRBV2 and TRBJ2-5; D call uncertain. CDR1 SNHLY and CDR2 FYNNEI come from the germline V gene. The CDR3 has 10 residues. V dropped 5 bases and J dropped 5 bases, with 3 bases sitting between them. CDR3 bases: TGTGCCAGCAGTTCCGAGACCCAGTACTTC. Its protein product is CASSSETQYF. The full variable domain, rest sourced from reference TRBV2 and TRBJ2-5, is EPEVTQTPSHQVTQMGQEVILRCVPISNHLYFYWYRQILGQKVEFLVSFYNNEISEKSEIFDDQFSVERPDGSNFTLKIRSTKLEDSAMYFCASSSETQYFGPGTRLLVL.

This clonotype was picked up a small number of times. The CDR3, as DNA: TGTGCCAGCAGAAGGGACGGCGCGGAGACCCAGTACTTC. It translates to CASRRDGAETQYF. V usage is TRBV6-1 and J usage is TRBJ2-5; D tentatively reads TRBD1 or TRBD2 (5 bases each). V lost 6 bases and J lost 5, with 13 bases in between. The CDR3 is 13 residues long. Germline assignment: CDR1 MNHNS and CDR2 SASEGT.

This clonotype was picked up a small number of times. The CDR3 DNA reads as TGTGCCAGCAGTTTCCTCGGACACGAGCAGTACTTC. The encoded protein is CASSFLGHEQYF. The chain combines TRBV27 with TRBJ2-7; no clear D. Germline assignment: CDR1 MNHEY and CDR2 SMNVEV (reference sequence). V dropped 3 bases and J dropped 5 bases, with 8 bases sitting between them. The CDR3 is 12 amino acids.

The J gene is TRBJ2-3, the V gene TRBV11-2; D is possibly TRBD2 (6 bases). With 2 bases removed from V and 0 bases from J, the gap between germline ends came to 21 bases. From germline, CDR1 is SGHAT and CDR2 FQNNGV. The CDR3 contains 19 residues. CDR3 in amino acids: CASSLSPSGPYPSTDTQYF. The CDR3 nucleotides read TGTGCCAGCAGCTTATCCCCCAGCGGGCCTTACCCTAGCACAGATACGCAGTATTTT.